One and the same sample provided the 20 T cell receptor beta chains below, sequenced in a study of blood T cell repertoires in COVID-19. TCRdb's copy holds only in-frame clones and misses some; the assay was immunoSEQ multiplex PCR. Among about 15,000 clones listed, roughly 85% were seen once. The sequenced material came from peripheral blood. The source is a human donor with active COVID-19. The donor label of this sample is uncertain.

This clone was seen a few times. The genes are TRBV6-6 and TRBJ1-6; weak D call: TRBD1 (5 bases). From germline, CDR1 is MNHNY and CDR2 SVGAGI (reference sequence). V dropped 7 bases and J dropped 8 bases, with 9 bases sitting between them. The CDR3 is 12 residues long. CDR3 in DNA: TGTGCCAGCACGAAGGGGTATTCACCCCTCCACTTT. This gives the protein CASTKGYSPLHF.

J is TRBJ1-1 and V is TRBV18; 8 nucleotides match TRBD1. There are 15 residues in the CDR3. The trim removed 4 bases at V and 1 base at J, leaving 5 bases unmatched. Germline-derived CDR1 and CDR2 are KGHSH and LQKENI. DNA of the CDR3: TGTGCCAGCTCACTGCAGGGGGCAGGGAACACTGAAGCTTTCTTT. Its protein product is CASSLQGAGNTEAFF.

The gene calls are TRBV11-2 and TRBJ2-3, with TRBD1 matching over 8 bases. There are 15 residues in the CDR3. Trimming cost V 7 bases and J 2 bases; bases outside gene matches: 8. CDR1 is SGHAT, CDR2 FQNNGV, per germline. The CDR3 protein is CASTMTGAYTDTQYF. The CDR3 DNA sequence: TGTGCCAGCACTATGACAGGGGCCTACACAGATACGCAGTATTTT.

The chain couples TRBV6-5 to TRBJ1-5; 10 positions match TRBD1. Germline CDR1 reads MNHEY; CDR2 reads SVGAGI. The ends lost 5 bases at V and 5 bases at J; junction bases unmatched: 3. This CDR3 region has 14 residues. The CDR3 sequence is CASSSDRGHQPQHF. The CDR3 DNA reads TGTGCCAGCAGTAGCGACAGGGGGCATCAGCCCCAGCATTTT.

The chain joins TRBV28 to TRBJ2-7; D is possibly TRBD1 (5 bases). Trimming shortened V by 7 bases and J by 5 bases, and 15 bases separated the two germline ends. The CDR3 extends over 13 amino acids. Looked up from germline, CDR1 is MDHEN and CDR2 is SYDVKM. The CDR3 here is CASTTRPGNEQYF. The CDR3 DNA is TGTGCCAGCACCACGCGACCAGGGAACGAGCAGTACTTC.

The chain carries TRBV27 and TRBJ2-7, with TRBD1 matching over 7 bases. V shed 3 bases, J shed 4 bases, and the junction held 9 bases outside the gene matches. The CDR3 spans 15 residues. The germline CDR1 and CDR2 sequences are MNHEY and SMNVEV (reference sequence). The CDR3 bases are TGTGCCAGCAGTTTGTATGGCAACAGGGGTTACGAGCAGTACTTC. Translating gives CASSLYGNRGYEQYF.

The V and J genes are TRBV4-2 and TRBJ2-7; D is possibly TRBD2 (5 bases). V lost 0 bases, J lost 6 bases, and 12 bases lay in between. The CDR3 contains 14 residues. Germline V gene data show CDR1 as LGHNA and CDR2 as YNFKEQ. The chain's CDR3 is CASSQDRGVREQYF. In DNA, the CDR3 is TGTGCCAGCAGCCAAGATCGGGGAGTGCGCGAGCAGTACTTC.

The J gene is TRBJ2-1, the V gene TRBV19; D is perhaps TRBD2 (6 bases). CDR3 length: 15 residues. The V gene's germline CDR1 is LNHDA and CDR2 SQIVND (reference sequence). V was trimmed by 4 bases and J by 3 bases, leaving 13 bases between them. The CDR3 DNA reads TGTGCCAGTAGTAGCATTAGCGGAGGCTACAATGAGCAGTTCTTC. Its translation: CASSSISGGYNEQFF.

In its sample, this clone was seen once. V usage is TRBV30 and J usage is TRBJ2-7, with D perhaps TRBD1 (6 bases). Germline V gives CDR1 GTSNPN, CDR2 SVGIG (reference sequence). Trimming took 2 bases from V and 5 from J, leaving 22 bases between them. The CDR3 contains 16 residues. The CDR3 loop is CAWSMLPGRGSHEQYF. DNA of the CDR3: TGTGCCTGGAGTATGCTCCCAGGCAGGGGAAGCCACGAGCAGTACTTC.

This chain uses TRBV12-3 or TRBV12-4 with TRBJ2-7; tentative D call: TRBD1 (5 bases). With 3 bases removed from V and 5 bases from J, the gap between germline ends came to 11 bases. The CDR3 has 13 residues. The chain's CDR3 is CASSFGHQNEQYF. Written as DNA, the CDR3 is TGTGCCAGCAGTTTCGGACACCAAAACGAGCAGTACTTC.

There are a few counts of this clone. The chain employs TRBV11-2 and TRBJ2-1; TRBD2 matches at 13 bases. The CDR3 contains 17 residues. After removal of 5 bases from V and 5 bases from J, the junction contained 9 bases not matched to a gene. CDR1 is SGHAT, CDR2 FQNNGV, per germline. CDR3 loop: CASSTAYGTSGDNEQFF. The CDR3 DNA sequence: TGTGCCAGCAGCACAGCCTACGGGACTAGCGGGGACAATGAGCAGTTCTTC.

The gene calls are TRBV4-3 and TRBJ2-7; TRBD2 matches at 9 bases. Germline CDR1 LGHNA, CDR2 YSLEER. V lost 4 bases and J lost 0; bases outside the gene matches: 7. This CDR3 contains 16 residues. The CDR3 DNA is TGCGCCAGCAGCCCGGGACTAGCCGTGAGCTCCTACGAGCAGTACTTC. Its translation is CASSPGLAVSSYEQYF.

This clone has just a few counts. Other DNA variants within this sample encode the same CDR3. V gene TRBV5-4 combines with J gene TRBJ2-3; 8 bases line up with TRBD2. This CDR3 region has 15 residues. Germline V lookup: CDR1 SGHNT, CDR2 YYREEE (reference sequence). After removal of 2 bases from V and 2 bases from J, the junction contained 4 bases not matched to a gene. The CDR3 sequence: CASSFSGVLTDTQYF. DNA of the CDR3: TGTGCCAGCAGCTTTAGCGGGGTCCTCACAGATACGCAGTATTTT. The full variable domain, its missing parts supplied by reference TRBV5-4 and TRBJ2-3, is ETGVTQSPTHLIKTRGQQVTLRCSSQSGHNTVSWYQQALGQGPQFIFQYYREEENGRGNFPPRFSGLQFPNYSSELNVNALELDDSALYLCASSFSGVLTDTQYFGPGTRLTVL.

The chain recombines TRBV6-6 with TRBJ1-6, with D unclear. The CDR3 runs to 13 residues. V lost 11 bases to trimming and J lost 0 bases, with 8 bases between them. Germline loops: CDR1 MNHNY, CDR2 SVGAGI (reference sequence). CDR3 sequence reads: CASRSSYNSPLHF. CDR3 nucleotides: TGTGCCTCCAGAAGCTCCTATAATTCACCCCTCCACTTT.

J is TRBJ2-3 and V is TRBV29-1, with a tentative D call TRBD1 (5 bases). CDR3 length: 11 residues. V shed 6 bases and J shed 8 bases, with 12 bases lying between them. Germline CDR1 reads SQVTM; CDR2 reads ANQGSEA. The CDR3 DNA follows: TGCAGCGTCAACGTTAGGGGTACGCAGTATTTT. Amino acid sequence: CSVNVRGTQYF.

J is TRBJ2-5 and V is TRBV6-2 or TRBV6-3; 13 bases map to TRBD2. Germline values: CDR1 MNHEY, CDR2 SVGEGT. This CDR3 contains 18 residues. J gave up 7 bases and V 6 bases, and 17 bases lay outside the gene matches. The chain's CDR3 is CASSLATGLAGVFGTQYF. The CDR3 DNA sequence: TGTGCCAGCAGCCTAGCTACCGGACTAGCGGGAGTTTTTGGGACCCAGTACTTC.

V gene TRBV6-5 combines with J gene TRBJ2-1; 10 bases map to TRBD2. Germline V gene data show CDR1 as MNHEY and CDR2 as SVGAGI. There are 15 residues in the CDR3. The V segment lost 4 bases and the J segment 10 bases; nucleotides outside the gene matches: 10. The DNA of the CDR3 is TGTGCCAGCAGTTTTGGACTAGCGGACCCGTGGGAGCAGTTCTTC. This sequence encodes CASSFGLADPWEQFF.

The rearrangement links TRBV10-3 to TRBJ1-3, with a weak D call TRBD1 (6 bases). CDR3 length: 14 amino acids. V dropped 6 bases and J dropped 4 bases, with 13 bases sitting between them. Germline V gene lookup returns CDR1 ENHRY and CDR2 SYGVKD. The CDR3 loop reads CAISEGEAGNTIYF. The CDR3, as DNA: TGTGCCATCAGCGAGGGGGAGGCGGGAAACACCATATATTTT.

The chain employs TRBV12-5 and TRBJ1-5; possibly TRBD1 for D (5 bases). Per germline, CDR1 LGHNT and CDR2 FRNRAP. The V and J ends lost 5 bases and 6 bases respectively, with 26 bases between them. The CDR3 has 18 amino acids. CDR3 protein: CASGPPESSAGYRQPQHF. CDR3 sequence (DNA): TGTGCTAGTGGTCCCCCCGAGTCAAGTGCAGGGTATCGTCAGCCCCAGCATTTT.

The V gene is TRBV2, the J gene TRBJ1-5, with D possibly matching TRBD1 (6 bases). The CDR3 extends over 15 amino acids. The V gene's germline CDR1 is SNHLY and CDR2 FYNNEI. The V gene lost 6 bases and the J gene lost 6 bases, with 18 bases spanning the gap. CDR3 region: CASRPGVGDIQPQHF. CDR3 coding DNA: TGTGCCAGCAGGCCAGGGGTGGGGGATATTCAGCCCCAGCATTTT.